The T cell receptor (beta chain) described here comes from a study of HIV-infected patients and healthy controls. Points from the study as a whole: Healthy control repertoires had roughly threefold more distinct CDR3s than untreated HIV+ repertoires, and higher Shannon diversity. Size-matched repertoire data failed to replicate the apparent Gini index recovery after therapy in HIV-infected patients.

V dropped 6 bases and J dropped 0; count of bases not matched to a gene: 10. Germline V gives CDR1 ENHRY, CDR2 SYGVKD. This CDR3 region has 17 residues. Alpha and beta constant-region primers primed reverse transcription of about 470 ng RNA. Alpha and beta chain libraries were made separately by chain-specific third strand synthesis with multiplexing indices. TCRdb reprocessed the 5' RACE reads with MiXCR, giving one entry per CDR3 protein. This table holds fewer than 20,000 distinct CDR3 sequences, approximately 9.5% found once. This clonotype appeared many times. Its antigen is unknown. The repertoire came from unfractionated whole blood and reflected all unsorted peripheral T cells. Control samples came from some ten uninfected healthy donors, several of them resampled after approximately 3 months.

The J gene is TRBJ1-5, the V gene TRBV10-3, with TRBD1 matching over 8 bases. The sequence came from an adult in good health. Sequences were obtained from blood. The CDR3, as DNA: TGTGCCATCAGCCCGGGACAGGCGTCCTTTAGCAATCAGCCCCAGCATTTT. Amino acid sequence: CAISPGQASFSNQPQHF.